This entry lists 3 T cell receptor beta chains sequenced from one sample in a study of blood T cell repertoires in COVID-19. Sequenced by immunoSEQ multiplex PCR; TCRdb stores in-frame clones only, minus some. The data show nearly 250,000 clones, with about 82% seen just once and over 5.5% held by the top ten. Sequencing input: peripheral blood. All receptors come from a woman older than 75 with COVID-19, enrolled during active disease.

The chain recombines TRBV7-8 with TRBJ2-1; weak D call: TRBD2 (6 bases). The germline V gene encodes CDR1 SGHVS and CDR2 FQNEAQ. The CDR3 runs to 13 residues. V shed 4 bases and J shed 6 bases, with 10 bases lying between them. In DNA, the CDR3 is TGTGCCAGCAGCTCCGGGACTCCCAATGAGCAGTTCTTC. Residues: CASSSGTPNEQFF.

The chain employs TRBV5-4 and TRBJ2-2; no definite D call. The CDR3 consists of 14 residues. Trimming pared 3 bases from V and 0 bases from J, leaving 6 bases between. Germline V gives CDR1 SGHNT, CDR2 YYREEE (reference sequence). The CDR3 spells CASSWSANTGELFF. CDR3 sequence (DNA): TGTGCCAGCAGCTGGAGCGCGAACACCGGGGAGCTGTTTTTT.

The chain is built from TRBV7-2 and TRBJ2-1, with TRBD2 identical over 12 bases. Per the germline V gene, CDR1 is SGHTA and CDR2 is FQGNSA. The CDR3 length is 17 residues. J was trimmed by 3 bases and V by 1 base; bases with no gene match: 4. The CDR3 reads CASSLGPSGGGYNEQFF. The CDR3 DNA follows: TGTGCCAGCAGCTTAGGCCCTAGCGGGGGGGGCTACAATGAGCAGTTCTTC.